These T cell receptor beta chains were read from a single sample in a study of T-cell memory formation after mild COVID-19. TCRdb independently ran MiXCR on the 5' RACE reads; one entry per CDR3 protein. The sample records 120,000 to 150,000 distinct CDR3 sequences, 13% to 15% being singletons. Sequenced: PBMCs or a T cell subset sorted from them (not recorded which). Receptors originate from an adult woman who had mild COVID-19 (a few samples of this study predate the infection). Cell type and time point are not known. Both conserved end residues are part of each CDR3. Each record gives: V gene, J gene, D gene, clone size, CDR3 DNA, CDR3 protein. The D gene is left open where the match is weak. Where a row states a size, it is once, few, many or the class of an expanded clone; other rows omit it.

v_call: TRBV6-1
j_call: TRBJ2-7
d_call: TRBD1
clone_size: few
cdr3_nt: TGTGCCAGCAGTGCCTTTCTAGGGACAGGTTTACACGAGCAGTACTTC
cdr3_aa: CASSAFLGTGLHEQYF

v_call: TRBV4-2
j_call: TRBJ2-1
d_call: .
clone_size: .
cdr3_nt: TGTGCCAGCAGCCAAGATTTGAATGAGCAGTTCTTC
cdr3_aa: CASSQDLNEQFF

v_call: TRBV13
j_call: TRBJ2-5
d_call: .
clone_size: .
cdr3_nt: TGTGCCAGCAGCTTCTGGACTGGGGTCGAGACCCAGTACTTC
cdr3_aa: CASSFWTGVETQYF

v_call: TRBV24-1
j_call: TRBJ2-2
d_call: .
clone_size: .
cdr3_nt: TGTGCCACCAGTGATTTGCATCGGGGCACCGGGGAGCTGTTTTTT
cdr3_aa: CATSDLHRGTGELFF

v_call: TRBV27
j_call: TRBJ2-1
d_call: TRBD2
clone_size: .
cdr3_nt: TGTGCCAGCACTTATACGGGACTAGCAAATGAGCAGTTCTTC
cdr3_aa: CASTYTGLANEQFF

v_call: TRBV7-3
j_call: TRBJ2-3
d_call: .
clone_size: many
cdr3_nt: TGTGCCAGCAGCTCCCTAGGGGAGGGGGGGATGCAGTATTTT
cdr3_aa: CASSSLGEGGMQYF

v_call: TRBV7-9
j_call: TRBJ2-4
d_call: .
clone_size: many
cdr3_nt: TGTGCCAGCAGCTTACAGACCTTAGCCAAAAACATTCAGTACTTC
cdr3_aa: CASSLQTLAKNIQYF

v_call: TRBV9
j_call: TRBJ1-5
d_call: .
clone_size: .
cdr3_nt: TGTGCCAGCAGCCTAGGTGGTTATGGCAATCAGCCCCAGCATTTT
cdr3_aa: CASSLGGYGNQPQHF

v_call: TRBV3-1
j_call: TRBJ1-5
d_call: .
clone_size: .
cdr3_nt: TGTGCCAGCAGCCAAGATACAGTAAATAGCAATCAGCCCCAGCATTTT
cdr3_aa: CASSQDTVNSNQPQHF

v_call: TRBV3-1
j_call: TRBJ1-2
d_call: .
clone_size: .
cdr3_nt: TGTGCCAGCAGCCAAGGAACAAGAGGGGTAGGGTATGGCTACACCTTC
cdr3_aa: CASSQGTRGVGYGYTF

v_call: TRBV6-5
j_call: TRBJ2-7
d_call: .
clone_size: .
cdr3_nt: TGTGCCAGCAGCGGCACTAGTTTCTACGAGCAGTACTTC
cdr3_aa: CASSGTSFYEQYF

v_call: TRBV12-5
j_call: TRBJ1-2
d_call: TRBD1
clone_size: few
cdr3_nt: TGTGCTAGTGGCCCGGACAGGGGGATGGGCGGCTACACCTTC
cdr3_aa: CASGPDRGMGGYTF

v_call: TRBV9
j_call: TRBJ2-7
d_call: TRBD2
clone_size: few
cdr3_nt: TGTGCCAGCAGCGGGGGACTAGCGGCATCCCTGTACGAGCAGTACTTC
cdr3_aa: CASSGGLAASLYEQYF

v_call: TRBV5-1
j_call: TRBJ2-2
d_call: .
clone_size: .
cdr3_nt: TGCGCCAGCAGCTTGGTTACTGGACAGCTATACACCGGGGAGCTGTTTTTT
cdr3_aa: CASSLVTGQLYTGELFF

v_call: TRBV25-1
j_call: TRBJ2-7
d_call: TRBD2
clone_size: many
cdr3_nt: TGTGCCAGCAGTTATATAGCGGGAGGGCCGGAAGAGCAGTACTTC
cdr3_aa: CASSYIAGGPEEQYF

v_call: TRBV13
j_call: TRBJ1-1
d_call: .
clone_size: .
cdr3_nt: TGTGCCAGCAGCGCGGACGATTCTGAAGCTTTCTTT
cdr3_aa: CASSADDSEAFF

v_call: TRBV12-3/TRBV12-4
j_call: TRBJ2-5
d_call: TRBD2
clone_size: few
cdr3_nt: TGTGCCAGCACCCACCCGGGGCGGGGGGGCCCAGAGACCCAGTACTTC
cdr3_aa: CASTHPGRGGPETQYF

v_call: TRBV6-2/TRBV6-3
j_call: TRBJ2-7
d_call: .
clone_size: few
cdr3_nt: TGTGCCAGCAGTTACTCTATCGGGCACGTCCGGGACAACTACGAGCAGTACTTC
cdr3_aa: CASSYSIGHVRDNYEQYF

v_call: TRBV7-9
j_call: TRBJ1-2
d_call: .
clone_size: few
cdr3_nt: TGTGCCAGCAGCTCTGACGGGTATGGCTACACCTTC
cdr3_aa: CASSSDGYGYTF

v_call: TRBV19
j_call: TRBJ2-7
d_call: .
clone_size: few
cdr3_nt: TGTGCCAGTAGCCCCGGACCCGCCTACGAGCAGTACTTC
cdr3_aa: CASSPGPAYEQYF

v_call: TRBV30
j_call: TRBJ2-7
d_call: .
clone_size: .
cdr3_nt: TGTGCCTGGAGTGTACGCCACGAGCAGTACTTC
cdr3_aa: CAWSVRHEQYF

v_call: TRBV30
j_call: TRBJ1-1
d_call: TRBD1
clone_size: .
cdr3_nt: TGTGCCAGCGACAGGGGAGTCACTGAAGCTTTCTTT
cdr3_aa: CASDRGVTEAFF

v_call: TRBV27
j_call: TRBJ1-1
d_call: TRBD1
clone_size: .
cdr3_nt: TGTGCCAGTAGACCCCCGGACAGGGCTGAAGCTTTCTTT
cdr3_aa: CASRPPDRAEAFF

v_call: TRBV6-5
j_call: TRBJ2-1
d_call: .
clone_size: .
cdr3_nt: TGTGCCAGCAGTTACCGAGGACTATATGAGCAGTTCTTC
cdr3_aa: CASSYRGLYEQFF

v_call: TRBV4-3
j_call: TRBJ1-5
d_call: .
clone_size: .
cdr3_nt: TGCGCCAGCAGCCAAGATCTGTTACAGAGCCAGCCCCAGCATTTT
cdr3_aa: CASSQDLLQSQPQHF

v_call: TRBV2
j_call: TRBJ2-1
d_call: .
clone_size: .
cdr3_nt: TGTGCCAGCAGTGAGATGGGGCGAAATGAGCAGTTCTTC
cdr3_aa: CASSEMGRNEQFF

v_call: TRBV7-9
j_call: TRBJ2-1
d_call: .
clone_size: .
cdr3_nt: TGTGCCAGCAGCTTAGCGATTGGGTCCTACAATGAGCAGTTCTTC
cdr3_aa: CASSLAIGSYNEQFF

v_call: TRBV4-1
j_call: TRBJ1-1
d_call: .
clone_size: .
cdr3_nt: TGCGCCAGCAGCCAAGAACCGGGGGCTATCGAAGCTTTCTTT
cdr3_aa: CASSQEPGAIEAFF

v_call: TRBV3-1
j_call: TRBJ2-5
d_call: TRBD2
clone_size: .
cdr3_nt: TGTGCCAGCAGCCAATCGCTAGCGGGGAGTCAGACCCAGTACTTC
cdr3_aa: CASSQSLAGSQTQYF

v_call: TRBV29-1
j_call: TRBJ2-7
d_call: TRBD2
clone_size: .
cdr3_nt: TGCAGCGTAGACGGGACTAGCGTCCACGAGCAGTACTTC
cdr3_aa: CSVDGTSVHEQYF

v_call: TRBV15
j_call: TRBJ2-3
d_call: TRBD2
clone_size: .
cdr3_nt: TGTGCCACCAGCAGAGGCGTGGGTCTAGCGGGAGGGCCTCCTACTAGCGTCACAGATACGCAGTATTTT
cdr3_aa: CATSRGVGLAGGPPTSVTDTQYF

v_call: TRBV11-2
j_call: TRBJ2-1
d_call: .
clone_size: .
cdr3_nt: TGTGCCAGCAGCCCGCTAGAGAGCACTATCAATGAGCAGTTCTTC
cdr3_aa: CASSPLESTINEQFF

v_call: TRBV12-3/TRBV12-4
j_call: TRBJ2-4
d_call: TRBD2
clone_size: few
cdr3_nt: TGTGCCAGCGCCGGGACTAGCGGGAGGAACATTCAGTACTTC
cdr3_aa: CASAGTSGRNIQYF

v_call: TRBV7-6
j_call: TRBJ2-3
d_call: .
clone_size: many
cdr3_nt: TGTGCCAGCAGCCTTGGGGTGTCAGATACGCAGTATTTT
cdr3_aa: CASSLGVSDTQYF

v_call: TRBV4-1
j_call: TRBJ2-7
d_call: .
clone_size: .
cdr3_nt: TGCGCCAGCAGCCAAGGAGGGGTATCCTACGAGCAGTACTTC
cdr3_aa: CASSQGGVSYEQYF

v_call: TRBV5-1
j_call: TRBJ2-7
d_call: .
clone_size: .
cdr3_nt: TGCGCCAGCAGAGGACAGAGGGACCCCCAGAACTTC
cdr3_aa: CASRGQRDPQNF

v_call: TRBV7-3
j_call: TRBJ1-1
d_call: TRBD1
clone_size: .
cdr3_nt: TGTGCCAGCAGCTCAGGACAGGGGTCGGACACTGAAGCTTTCTTT
cdr3_aa: CASSSGQGSDTEAFF

v_call: TRBV12-3/TRBV12-4
j_call: TRBJ1-4
d_call: .
clone_size: .
cdr3_nt: TGTGCCAGCAGACCAACGAGGACAGACCAAGGAGCTAATGAAAAACTGTTTTTT
cdr3_aa: CASRPTRTDQGANEKLFF

v_call: TRBV4-1
j_call: TRBJ2-7
d_call: TRBD1
clone_size: few
cdr3_nt: TGCGCCAGCAGGGAGGACAGGGTAAAGAACGAGCAGTACTTC
cdr3_aa: CASREDRVKNEQYF

v_call: TRBV4-3
j_call: TRBJ1-5
d_call: .
clone_size: .
cdr3_nt: TGCGCCAGCAGCCAAGATTGGCGGCGTAGACAGCCCCAGCATTTT
cdr3_aa: CASSQDWRRRQPQHF

v_call: TRBV7-3
j_call: TRBJ2-4
d_call: .
clone_size: .
cdr3_nt: TGTGCCAGCAGGAGAGGGGAGGATAACATTCAGTACTTC
cdr3_aa: CASRRGEDNIQYF

v_call: TRBV5-1
j_call: TRBJ2-3
d_call: .
clone_size: .
cdr3_nt: TGCGCCAGCAGCTTGGAGGGGATTACAGATACGCAGTATTTT
cdr3_aa: CASSLEGITDTQYF

v_call: TRBV6-5
j_call: TRBJ1-1
d_call: TRBD1
clone_size: .
cdr3_nt: TGTGCCAGCAGTTACTCCGGGACAGGGCTCACTGAAGCTTTCTTT
cdr3_aa: CASSYSGTGLTEAFF

v_call: TRBV5-1
j_call: TRBJ2-7
d_call: .
clone_size: .
cdr3_nt: TGCGCCAGCAGCCCCGATCTAGCCGGGCTTCTCGAGGACGAGCAGTACTTC
cdr3_aa: CASSPDLAGLLEDEQYF

v_call: TRBV5-6
j_call: TRBJ2-7
d_call: .
clone_size: .
cdr3_nt: TGTGCCAGCAGCCCATCAGGGGCGATCGAGCAGTACTTC
cdr3_aa: CASSPSGAIEQYF

v_call: TRBV6-5
j_call: TRBJ2-3
d_call: TRBD2
clone_size: .
cdr3_nt: TGTGCCAGCAGTTCCCTCCTTACTAGCGGGAGGGCCGAGGGCACAGATACGCAGTATTTT
cdr3_aa: CASSSLLTSGRAEGTDTQYF

v_call: TRBV9
j_call: TRBJ2-7
d_call: TRBD2
clone_size: .
cdr3_nt: TGTGCCAGCAGCGTAGCGCTAGCGGGGGATTACGAGCAGTACTTC
cdr3_aa: CASSVALAGDYEQYF

v_call: TRBV6-6
j_call: TRBJ2-5
d_call: TRBD1
clone_size: few
cdr3_nt: TGTGCCAGCAGTACAGGGGGGACGAACCAAGAGACCCAGTACTTC
cdr3_aa: CASSTGGTNQETQYF

v_call: TRBV5-1
j_call: TRBJ2-1
d_call: .
clone_size: .
cdr3_nt: TGCGCCAGCAGCTTGGTTGGGAGTGAGCAGTTCTTC
cdr3_aa: CASSLVGSEQFF

v_call: TRBV6-5
j_call: TRBJ2-1
d_call: .
clone_size: many
cdr3_nt: TGTGCCAGCAGTTATATTTCAGGAGGGGAGCAGTTCTTC
cdr3_aa: CASSYISGGEQFF

v_call: TRBV5-6
j_call: TRBJ2-5
d_call: TRBD2
clone_size: few
cdr3_nt: TGTGCCAGCAGCACACCGGGGGGGCAAGAGACCCAGTACTTC
cdr3_aa: CASSTPGGQETQYF

v_call: TRBV20-1
j_call: TRBJ2-7
d_call: .
clone_size: few
cdr3_nt: TGCAGTGCCAAACAGGGATACGAGCAGTACTTC
cdr3_aa: CSAKQGYEQYF

v_call: TRBV29-1
j_call: TRBJ1-1
d_call: .
clone_size: few
cdr3_nt: TGCAGCGTGGATGGACATAAGAACACTGAAGCTTTCTTT
cdr3_aa: CSVDGHKNTEAFF